This TCR beta chain was documented in a study of blood T cell repertoires in COVID-19. Overall study: Samples of COVID-19 (acute and convalescent) were obtained from the United States, Italy and Spain. The cDNA or gDNA used as material had been derived from T cells, B-cell-depleted T cells, or PBMCs.

Per the original methods: Estimated nucleated cell counts came from reference gene primer amplification. Profiled with immunoSEQ multiplex PCR; TCRdb holds only in-frame clones, not every one. Clone size and V and J calls were adopted from that table, with D and trimming inferred from the DNA. The sample has around 72,000 clones, less than 85% seen once. CDR3 length equals 12 residues. The ends were cut back, 7 bases at V and 3 bases at J, with 9 bases in the middle. The genes are TRBV12-3 or TRBV12-4 and TRBJ1-2; D might be TRBD1 (6 bases). This receptor was taken from a woman of 80 years or more with acute or convalescent COVID-19. The sample taken for sequencing was peripheral blood. The CDR3 loop is CASTRGDYGYTF. DNA for the CDR3: TGTGCCAGCACCAGGGGCGACTATGGCTACACCTTC.